This T cell receptor beta chain was documented in a study of cytomegalovirus exposure and HLA in healthy donors. This CDR3 has 15 residues. CDR1 is LGHNA and CDR2 is YSLEER in the germline V gene. V shed 0 bases and J shed 2 bases, with 9 bases lying between them. The PCR ran on 60 Vbeta and 13 Jbeta primers. TCRdb's copy holds only in-frame clones and misses some; the assay was immunoSEQ multiplex PCR. This sample has about 160,000 clones, with more than 60% found just once. This chain connects TRBV4-3 to TRBJ2-3; possibly TRBD1 for D (5 bases). The sample comprised PBMCs. This sequence originates from a man aged 40-49 years in good health and CMV-seronegative. Here the CDR3 reads CASSQDDSTTDTQYF. The DNA for the CDR3 is TGCGCCAGCAGCCAAGATGACAGCACCACAGATACGCAGTATTTT.